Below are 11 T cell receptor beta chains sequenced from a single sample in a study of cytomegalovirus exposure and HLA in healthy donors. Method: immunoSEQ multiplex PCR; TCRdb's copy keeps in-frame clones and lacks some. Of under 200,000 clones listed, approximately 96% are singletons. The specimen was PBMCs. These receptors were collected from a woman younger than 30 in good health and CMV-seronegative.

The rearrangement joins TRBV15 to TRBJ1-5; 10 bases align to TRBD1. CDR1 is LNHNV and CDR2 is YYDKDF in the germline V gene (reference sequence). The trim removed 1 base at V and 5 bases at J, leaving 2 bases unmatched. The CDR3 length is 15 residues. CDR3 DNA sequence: TGTGCCACCAGCAGAGCCGGGACAGGGGATCAGCCCCAGCATTTT. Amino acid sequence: CATSRAGTGDQPQHF. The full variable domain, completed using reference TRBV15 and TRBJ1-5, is DAMVIQNPRYQVTQFGKPVTLSCSQTLNHNVMYWYQQKSSQAPKLLFHYYDKDFNNEADTPDNFQSRRPNTSFCFLDIRSPGLGDTAMYLCATSRAGTGDQPQHFGDGTRLSIL.

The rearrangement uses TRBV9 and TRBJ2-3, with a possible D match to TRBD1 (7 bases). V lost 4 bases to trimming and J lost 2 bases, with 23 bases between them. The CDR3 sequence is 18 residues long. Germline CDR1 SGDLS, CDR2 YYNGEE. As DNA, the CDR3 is TGTGCCAGCAGCCTCAACCCGCATCCGGAGGGGGCCACAGATACGCAGTATTTT. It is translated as CASSLNPHPEGATDTQYF.

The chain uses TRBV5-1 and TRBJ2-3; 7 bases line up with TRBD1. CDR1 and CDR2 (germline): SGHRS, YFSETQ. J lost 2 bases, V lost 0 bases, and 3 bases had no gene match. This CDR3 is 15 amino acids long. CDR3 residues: CASSLGTGLTDTQYF. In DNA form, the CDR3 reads TGCGCCAGCAGCTTGGGGACAGGCCTCACAGATACGCAGTATTTT.

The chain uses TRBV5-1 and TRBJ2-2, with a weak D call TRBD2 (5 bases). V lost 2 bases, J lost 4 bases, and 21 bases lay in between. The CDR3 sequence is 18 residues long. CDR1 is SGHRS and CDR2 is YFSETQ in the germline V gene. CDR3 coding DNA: TGCGCCAGCAGCTTAGTAGGAAGGCGGGCAGACCCCACCGGGGAGCTGTTTTTT. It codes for CASSLVGRRADPTGELFF.

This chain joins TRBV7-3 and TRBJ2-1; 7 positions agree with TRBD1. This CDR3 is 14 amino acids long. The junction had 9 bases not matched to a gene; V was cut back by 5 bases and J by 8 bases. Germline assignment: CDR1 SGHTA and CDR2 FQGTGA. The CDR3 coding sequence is TGTGCCAGCAGCCCCTCGACAGGGTCGCATGAGCAGTTCTTC. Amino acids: CASSPSTGSHEQFF.

CDR3 in DNA: TGTGCCAGCACAAAGACAGGGGTCCACGACGAGCAGTACTTC. Its protein product is CASTKTGVHDEQYF. This rearrangement joins TRBV27 to TRBJ2-7; 8 bases map to TRBD1. The germline CDR1 and CDR2 sequences are MNHEY and SMNVEV (reference sequence). This CDR3 is 14 amino acids long. Trimming took 7 bases from V and 5 from J; bases not matched to a gene: 10.

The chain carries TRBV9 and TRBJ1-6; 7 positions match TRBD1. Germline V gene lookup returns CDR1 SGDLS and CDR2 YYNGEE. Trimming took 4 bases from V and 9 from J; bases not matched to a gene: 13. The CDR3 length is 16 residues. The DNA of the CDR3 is TGTGCCAGCAGCCCCTCCCTTAACAGGGGCGGTTCACCCCTCCACTTT. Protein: CASSPSLNRGGSPLHF. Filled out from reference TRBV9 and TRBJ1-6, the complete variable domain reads DSGVTQTPKHLITATGQRVTLRCSPRSGDLSVYWYQQSLDQGLQFLIQYYNGEERAKGNILERFSAQQFPDLHSELNLSSLELGDSALYFCASSPSLNRGGSPLHFGNGTRLTVT.

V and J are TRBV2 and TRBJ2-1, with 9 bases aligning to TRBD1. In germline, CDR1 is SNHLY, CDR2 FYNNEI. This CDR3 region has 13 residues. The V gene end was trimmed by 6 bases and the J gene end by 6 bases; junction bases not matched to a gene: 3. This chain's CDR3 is CASRLDRGNEQFF. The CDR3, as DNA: TGTGCCAGCAGACTGGACAGGGGCAATGAGCAGTTCTTC. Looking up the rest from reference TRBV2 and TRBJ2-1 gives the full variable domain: EPEVTQTPSHQVTQMGQEVILRCVPISNHLYFYWYRQILGQKVEFLVSFYNNEISEKSEIFDDQFSVERPDGSNFTLKIRSTKLEDSAMYFCASRLDRGNEQFFGPGTRLTVL.

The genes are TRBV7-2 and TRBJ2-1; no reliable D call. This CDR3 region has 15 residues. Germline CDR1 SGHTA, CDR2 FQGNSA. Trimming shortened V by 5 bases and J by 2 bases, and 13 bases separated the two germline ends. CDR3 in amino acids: CASSHPLEAYNEQFF. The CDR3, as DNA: TGTGCCAGCAGCCATCCCTTAGAGGCCTACAATGAGCAGTTCTTC.

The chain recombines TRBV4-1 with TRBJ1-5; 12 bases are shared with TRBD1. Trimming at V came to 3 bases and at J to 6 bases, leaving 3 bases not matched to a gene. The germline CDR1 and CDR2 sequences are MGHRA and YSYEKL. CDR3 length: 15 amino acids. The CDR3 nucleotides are TGCGCCAGCAGCCAGGGACAGGGGGCAGGTCAGCCCCAGCATTTT. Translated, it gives CASSQGQGAGQPQHF.

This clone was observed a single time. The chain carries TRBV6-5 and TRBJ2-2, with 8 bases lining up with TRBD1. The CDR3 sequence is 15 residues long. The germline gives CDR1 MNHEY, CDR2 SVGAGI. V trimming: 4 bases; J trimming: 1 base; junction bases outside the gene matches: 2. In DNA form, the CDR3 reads TGTGCCAGCAGTTTTGGGACAGGGAACACCGGGGAGCTGTTTTTT. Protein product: CASSFGTGNTGELFF.